A single sample is the source of the 28 T cell receptor beta chains below, sequenced in a study of Ad26.COV2.S vaccination and SARS-CoV-2 variants. Sample treatment: around 19 received Ad26.COV2.S at low or high dose, single or two shots; several received placebo; per-sample allocation not given. Material that was analyzed had been drawn on day 63 after the first vaccine or placebo injection. Libraries were prepared by immunoSEQ multiplex PCR; TCRdb keeps only in-frame clonotypes and omits some of them. The table records approximately 460,000 clones, roughly 87% of them present only once. The sample consisted of peripheral blood, taken in a trial of Ad26.COV2.S vaccine versus placebo. The receptors originated from a person aged 18-65 years who received the Ad26.COV2.S COVID-19 vaccine or a placebo.

The chain has TRBV11-2 and TRBJ2-1; 7 bases are a match to TRBD1. Trimming at V came to 5 bases and at J to 4 bases, leaving 11 bases not matched to a gene. The CDR3 has 16 residues. Germline loops: CDR1 SGHAT, CDR2 FQNNGV. The CDR3 DNA follows: TGTGCCAGCAGCCGTTCCAGGGGGAATCCTTACAATGAGCAGTTCTTC. This encodes CASSRSRGNPYNEQFF.

The chain has TRBV18 and TRBJ1-5; no clear D. The V and J ends lost 3 bases and 0 bases respectively, with 12 bases between them. This CDR3 contains 16 residues. CDR1 KGHSH and CDR2 LQKENI come from the germline V gene. The CDR3 region is CASSPRAANSNQPQHF. DNA of the CDR3: TGTGCCAGCTCACCCCGGGCGGCTAATAGCAATCAGCCCCAGCATTTT.

V usage is TRBV5-1 and J usage is TRBJ1-1, with D uncertain. V was shortened by 0 bases and J by 0 bases, with 12 bases between the two germline ends. Looked up from germline, CDR1 is SGHRS and CDR2 is YFSETQ. CDR3 length: 16 amino acids. The DNA for the CDR3 is TGCGCCAGCAGCTTGGGGCATTCGGGGATGAACACTGAAGCTTTCTTT. This translates into CASSLGHSGMNTEAFF.

V and J are TRBV7-6 and TRBJ1-6; D gene uncertain. Trimming cost V 1 base and J 8 bases, with 15 bases left between them. CDR1 and CDR2 (germline): SGHVS, FNYEAQ. CDR3 length: 16 amino acids. The CDR3 nucleotides read TGTGCCAGCAGCTTAGTGCCAGGAGCGGGTCATTCACCCCTCCACTTT. It is translated as CASSLVPGAGHSPLHF. Drawing the rest from reference TRBV7-6 and TRBJ1-6, the complete variable domain is GAGVSQSPRYKVTKRGQDVALRCDPISGHVSLYWYRQALGQGPEFLTYFNYEAQQDKSGLPNDRFSAERPEGSISTLTIQRTEQRDSAMYRCASSLVPGAGHSPLHFGNGTRLTVT.

The chain employs TRBV27 and TRBJ2-7; tentative D call: TRBD2 (6 bases). Trimming left V 5 bases short and J 3 bases short, with 14 bases between. Germline assignment: CDR1 MNHEY and CDR2 SMNVEV (reference sequence). The CDR3 contains 14 residues. CDR3 nucleotides: TGTGCCAGCAGTGGTGGAAGCGGGTACTACGAGCAGTACTTC. Translation gives CASSGGSGYYEQYF.

The CDR3, as DNA: TGTGCCAGCAGCCTGGGACAGGGAATAAATTCACCCCTCCACTTT. This sequence encodes CASSLGQGINSPLHF. The chain employs TRBV14 and TRBJ1-6, with 9 bases fitting TRBD1. Germline CDR1 SGHDN, CDR2 FVKESK. The CDR3 spans 15 residues. V trimming: 4 bases; J trimming: 7 bases; junction bases outside the gene matches: 5. Drawing the rest from reference TRBV14 and TRBJ1-6, the complete variable domain is EAGVTQFPSHSVIEKGQTVTLRCDPISGHDNLYWYRRVMGKEIKFLLHFVKESKQDESGMPNNRFLAERTGGTYSTLKVQPAELEDSGVYFCASSLGQGINSPLHFGNGTRLTVT.

V gene TRBV18 combines with J gene TRBJ1-1; 8 bases align to TRBD1. The V gene's germline CDR1 is KGHSH and CDR2 LQKENI. This CDR3 spans 15 amino acids. V lost 4 bases, J lost 2 bases, and 6 bases stayed unmatched. CDR3 region: CASSLGTGSNTEAFF. For the CDR3, the DNA is TGTGCCAGCTCACTCGGGACAGGAAGTAACACTGAAGCTTTCTTT.

This clone has just one count. The chain joins TRBV4-3 to TRBJ1-3; the D gene is possibly TRBD1 (5 bases). V was cut by 1 base and J by 4 bases, with 8 bases left in between. The CDR3 runs to 14 residues. CDR1 is LGHNA and CDR2 is YSLEER in the germline V gene. The CDR3 sequence: CASSQAGRGNTIYF. The CDR3 DNA is TGCGCCAGCAGCCAAGCAGGGCGGGGAAACACCATATATTTT.

The chain combines TRBV7-6 with TRBJ1-1; 7 nucleotides agree with TRBD1. Germline V lookup: CDR1 SGHVS, CDR2 FNYEAQ. This CDR3 is 22 amino acids long. With V trimmed by 4 bases and J by 1 base, 27 bases remained unmatched. CDR3 nucleotides: TGTGCCAGCAGCTATGTTGGATTTGCGGGGCCACCTACCGGGACAGCGAACACTGAAGCTTTCTTT. The encoded protein is CASSYVGFAGPPTGTANTEAFF.

Comment on this clone: Other DNA sequences in the sample encode the same CDR3. The J gene is TRBJ2-2, the V gene TRBV7-3; D uncertain. The CDR3 totals 12 residues. V was cut by 5 bases and J by 6 bases, with 7 bases left in between. Germline loops: CDR1 SGHTA, CDR2 FQGTGA. CDR3 nucleotides: TGTGCCAGCAGCCCCGGACCCGGGGAGCTGTTTTTT. This sequence encodes CASSPGPGELFF. Looking up the rest from reference TRBV7-3 and TRBJ2-2 gives the full variable domain: GAGVSQTPSNKVTEKGKYVELRCDPISGHTALYWYRQSLGQGPEFLIYFQGTGAADDSGLPNDRFFAVRPEGSVSTLKIQRTERGDSAVYLCASSPGPGELFFGEGSRLTVL.

This chain joins TRBV4-3 and TRBJ2-7; D is unresolved. CDR3 length: 12 amino acids. V lost 3 bases to trimming and J lost 2 bases, with 5 bases between them. Germline V gene lookup returns CDR1 LGHNA and CDR2 YSLEER. Here the CDR3 reads CASSHTAYEQYF. CDR3 nucleotide sequence: TGCGCCAGCAGCCACACAGCCTACGAGCAGTACTTC.

The rearrangement uses TRBV28 and TRBJ2-1; 9 bases are shared with TRBD2. The CDR3 length is 14 residues. The trim removed 5 bases at V and 8 bases at J, leaving 7 bases unmatched. Germline-derived CDR1 and CDR2 are MDHEN and SYDVKM. CDR3: CASSGRGGFYEQFF. For the CDR3, the DNA is TGTGCCAGCAGTGGGCGGGGGGGCTTCTATGAGCAGTTCTTC.

CDR3 sequence: CASSYPGTGNEKLFF. CDR3 coding DNA: TGTGCCAGCAGTTACCCTGGGACAGGAAATGAAAAACTGTTTTTT. The rearrangement joins TRBV6-6 to TRBJ1-4, with 8 positions matching TRBD1. The CDR3 sequence is 15 residues long. V shed 2 bases and J 5 bases; nucleotides not matched to a gene: 4. The germline CDR1 and CDR2 sequences are MNHNY and SVGAGI (reference sequence).

This rearrangement joins TRBV7-8 to TRBJ1-5; the D is unclear. The CDR3 runs 14 residues. Germline CDR1 SGHVS, CDR2 FQNEAQ. The ends were cut back, 2 bases at V and 3 bases at J, with 8 bases in the middle. The CDR3 coding sequence is TGTGCCAGCAGCTTAAGACTGATCAATCAGCCCCAGCATTTT. As protein: CASSLRLINQPQHF.

The rearrangement uses TRBV7-2 and TRBJ1-1; D is possibly TRBD1 (6 bases). CDR1 and CDR2 from the germline V gene are SGHTA and FQGNSA. CDR3 length: 15 amino acids. V dropped 2 bases and J dropped 1 base, with 11 bases sitting between them. The DNA for the CDR3 is TGTGCCAGCAGCTTATACCAGGGGACGAACACTGAAGCTTTCTTT. It translates to CASSLYQGTNTEAFF.

The V gene is TRBV20-1, the J gene TRBJ2-3, with TRBD1 matching over 7 bases. V lost 6 bases and J lost 4; bases outside the gene matches: 10. This CDR3 contains 14 residues. Germline CDR1 reads DFQATT; CDR2 reads SNEGSKA (reference sequence). The CDR3 DNA is TGCAGTGCCAGTACCGGGACAGATTCAGATACGCAGTATTTT. Translated, it gives CSASTGTDSDTQYF.

The chain joins TRBV5-5 to TRBJ1-5; D is ambiguous. Trimming removed 1 base at V and 2 bases at J, with 10 bases between. In germline, CDR1 is SGHKS, CDR2 YYEKEE (reference sequence). This CDR3 contains 15 residues. The DNA for the CDR3 is TGTGCCAGCAGCTTGTCGGGGTTCGGCAATCAGCCCCAGCATTTT. Translation gives CASSLSGFGNQPQHF.

The rearrangement joins TRBV5-4 to TRBJ2-1; 11 bases align to TRBD2. The CDR3 is 19 residues long. The V gene's germline CDR1 is SGHNT and CDR2 YYREEE (reference sequence). Losses at the gene ends were 0 bases for V and 6 bases for J; bases not matched to a gene: 14. The CDR3 here is CASSLGFSTSGMVANEQFF. The DNA for the CDR3 is TGTGCCAGCAGCTTGGGGTTTTCGACTAGCGGGATGGTGGCCAATGAGCAGTTCTTC.

The rearrangement joins TRBV19 to TRBJ1-1; tentatively, D is TRBD1 (5 bases). The CDR3 is 16 residues long. Trimming shortened V by 9 bases and J by 5 bases, and 25 bases separated the two germline ends. Germline V gene data show CDR1 as LNHDA and CDR2 as SQIVND (reference sequence). The CDR3 spells CASGGAVGVERTEAFF. In DNA, the CDR3 is TGTGCCAGCGGAGGGGCGGTCGGAGTAGAACGGACTGAAGCTTTCTTT.

V gene TRBV28 combines with J gene TRBJ2-3, with D possibly being TRBD2 (6 bases). The V end was cut by 10 bases, the J end by 4 bases, with 21 bases between. The germline V gene has CDR1 MDHEN and CDR2 SYDVKM. The CDR3 consists of 15 residues. The CDR3 here is CATGTSGAPSDTQYF. CDR3 sequence (DNA): TGTGCCACTGGAACCTCGGGAGCGCCCTCAGATACGCAGTATTTT. The entire variable domain, with the rest obtained from reference TRBV28 and TRBJ2-3, is as follows: DVKVTQSSRYLVKRTGEKVFLECVQDMDHENMFWYRQDPGLGLRLIYFSYDVKMKEKGDIPEGYSVSREKKERFSLILESASTNQTSMYLCATGTSGAPSDTQYFGPGTRLTVL.

The chain joins TRBV18 to TRBJ1-2, with a tentative D call TRBD1 (6 bases). The germline V gene encodes CDR1 KGHSH and CDR2 LQKENI. Trimming stripped 1 base from V and 3 bases from J, with 9 bases between. CDR3 size: 14 residues. CDR3 nucleotide sequence: TGTGCCAGCTCACCACTCGCAGGGGACTATGGCTACACCTTC. It is translated as CASSPLAGDYGYTF.

DNA of the CDR3: TGTGCCAGCAGGTTGGGGGGGAGCCCCTATGGCTACACCTTC. It is translated as CASRLGGSPYGYTF. The V and J genes are TRBV27 and TRBJ1-2; D is perhaps TRBD1 (5 bases). The CDR3 runs 14 residues. Trimming cost V 6 bases and J 4 bases, with 15 bases left between them. CDR1 MNHEY and CDR2 SMNVEV come from the germline V gene (reference sequence).

V gene TRBV6-2 or TRBV6-3 combines with J gene TRBJ1-1; 7 bases match TRBD1. The CDR3 has 16 amino acids. Germline CDR1 reads MNHEY; CDR2 reads SVGEGT. V lost 1 base and J lost 3; bases outside the gene matches: 8. CDR3 in DNA: TGTGCCAGCAGTTACTTACTGGACAGGCTATACACTGAAGCTTTCTTT. Translation: CASSYLLDRLYTEAFF.

The chain is built from TRBV28 and TRBJ1-2; unclear D gene. The CDR3 spans 11 residues. Deletions cut 3 bases from V and 5 bases from J, with 4 bases between. Germline assignment: CDR1 MDHEN and CDR2 SYDVKM. CDR3 region: CASSLKYGYTF. The CDR3 bases are TGTGCCAGCAGTTTGAAGTATGGCTACACCTTC.

V is TRBV28 and J is TRBJ1-1, with TRBD1 matching 8 bases. Germline loops: CDR1 MDHEN, CDR2 SYDVKM. CDR3 size: 14 residues. With V trimmed by 6 bases and J by 8 bases, 11 bases remained unmatched. The CDR3 region has the DNA TGTGCCAGCAGCCCTCATAGACAGGGGAACGAAGCTTTCTTT. This translates into CASSPHRQGNEAFF. Based on the CDR3 plus reference TRBV28 and TRBJ1-1, the full variable domain is DVKVTQSSRYLVKRTGEKVFLECVQDMDHENMFWYRQDPGLGLRLIYFSYDVKMKEKGDIPEGYSVSREKKERFSLILESASTNQTSMYLCASSPHRQGNEAFFGQGTRLTVV.

The rearrangement uses TRBV5-5 and TRBJ1-4; D not certain. V lost 0 bases, J lost 8 bases, and 14 bases lay in between. Germline loops: CDR1 SGHKS, CDR2 YYEKEE (reference sequence). The CDR3 consists of 15 residues. The DNA of the CDR3 is TGTGCCAGCAGCTTGGGGCAGATGATAGGGGAAAAACTGTTTTTT. It translates to CASSLGQMIGEKLFF.

The chain carries TRBV12-5 and TRBJ2-1; 14 nucleotides agree with TRBD2. The CDR3 loop spans 16 amino acids. The germline gives CDR1 LGHNT, CDR2 FRNRAP. Trimming at V came to 5 bases and at J to 6 bases, leaving 6 bases not matched to a gene. The CDR3 DNA follows: TGTGCTAGTGGTCCGACCGGGACTAGCGGGGGCAATGAGCAGTTCTTC. Its translation is CASGPTGTSGGNEQFF.

The chain uses TRBV2 and TRBJ1-2; unclear D gene. Germline loops: CDR1 SNHLY, CDR2 FYNNEI. V lost 6 bases, J lost 7 bases, and 12 bases lay in between. CDR3 size: 12 residues. The CDR3 nucleotides read TGTGCCAGCAGGGAGGGATCAATTGGCTACACCTTC. Its protein is CASREGSIGYTF.